The 10 T cell receptor beta chains below all came from one sample that was sequenced in a study of tumor-infiltrating lymphocytes in primary liver carcinoma. A constant-region primer primed TCR beta cDNA synthesis from 400 to 550 ng of total RNA. Nested multiplex PCR, run for three rounds with slightly modified ARM-PCR, yielded TCR beta libraries. The study ran its first two PCR rounds for roughly 11 cycles each, using TRBV1-TRBV30 forward primers and a C-beta reverse primer. TCRdb processed the multiplex PCR reads anew with MiXCR; each CDR3 protein has one entry. The table includes under 130,000 distinct CDR3 sequences, roughly 80% detected once. Extraction of RNA together with DNA used roughly 20-32 mg of unsorted bulk tissue. Sample: liver tumor tissue from sampling region 3. The subset is: tumor region T3, left-lateral pole. These receptors came from a man in his forties with primary liver carcinoma and hepatitis B virus infection.

V is TRBV4-1 and J is TRBJ2-7; possibly TRBD1 for D (5 bases). Germline CDR1 is MGHRA and CDR2 is YSYEKL. This CDR3 spans 13 amino acids. The ends were cut back, 4 bases at V and 7 bases at J, with 14 bases in the middle. As DNA, the CDR3 is TGCGCCAGCAGCCGTCGTTTAGGGGATGAGCAGTACTTC. It translates to CASSRRLGDEQYF.

Turning to this clonotype: The conserved phenylalanine or tryptophan is not found at the CDR3 terminus, so this likely reflects a read error. The chain uses TRBV12-3 or TRBV12-4 and TRBJ1-1, with D tentatively TRBD1 (5 bases). The CDR3 contains 14 residues. V lost 5 bases to trimming and J lost 5 bases, with 15 bases between them. CDR3 loop: CASSIGTEGTEAFL. The CDR3 nucleotides are TGTGCCAGCAGTATCGGGACCGAGGGGACTGAAGCTTTCTTA.

V usage is TRBV29-1 and J usage is TRBJ2-7; either TRBD1 or TRBD2 may supply D (5 bases each). Germline V gene data show CDR1 as SQVTM and CDR2 as ANQGSEA. CDR3 length: 13 amino acids. Deletions cut 5 bases from V and 6 bases from J, with 17 bases between. CDR3 DNA: TGCAGCGTTAGACAGAGGGCGTCAGGCGAGCAGTACTTC. Its protein product is CSVRQRASGEQYF.

This clonotype was counted once. It may be a read error: a sequence one base away is much more abundant. CDR3 in amino acids: CASSLMTTSGRNEQYF. CDR3 DNA: TGTGCCAGCAGCTTAATGACGACTAGCGGGAGAAACGAGCAGTACTTC. The J gene is TRBJ2-7, the V gene TRBV7-9, with 12 bases matching TRBD2. V was clipped by 2 bases and J by 5 bases; unmatched bases: 7. This CDR3 contains 16 residues. Per germline, CDR1 SEHNR and CDR2 FQNEAQ (reference sequence).

This clonotype was counted many times. This sequence joins TRBV7-9 and TRBJ2-7; 8 bases agree with TRBD2. The V segment lost 4 bases and the J segment 6 bases; nucleotides outside the gene matches: 14. Germline-derived CDR1 and CDR2 are SEHNR and FQNEAQ (reference sequence). This CDR3 has 16 amino acids. CDR3 DNA: TGTGCCAGCAGCTGGGCCAGCGGGAGAGGGTTGGGCGAGCAGTACTTC. Translating gives CASSWASGRGLGEQYF.

The V call is TRBV12-3 or TRBV12-4, the J call TRBJ2-5; TRBD2 aligns across 8 bases. The CDR3 is 13 residues long. The CDR3 sequence is CSSRRGDGETQYF. In DNA, the CDR3 is TGTTCTAGCAGGCGGGGGGACGGAGAGACCCAGTACTTC.

The chain couples TRBV5-6 to TRBJ2-1, with TRBD2 matching 8 bases. The germline gives CDR1 SGHDT, CDR2 YYEEEE. Unmatched junction bases numbered 15, after V lost 4 bases and J lost 3 bases. This CDR3 contains 18 residues. The chain's CDR3 is CASSKGLVGVYNYNEQFF. The CDR3 DNA sequence: TGTGCCAGCAGCAAGGGACTAGTGGGAGTATATAACTACAATGAGCAGTTCTTC. Full variable domain (missing parts from reference TRBV5-6 and TRBJ2-1): DAGVTQSPTHLIKTRGQQVTLRCSPKSGHDTVSWYQQALGQGPQFIFQYYEEEERQRGNFPDRFSGHQFPNYSSELNVNALLLGDSALYLCASSKGLVGVYNYNEQFFGPGTRLTVL.

This clonotype was seen a single time. This CDR3 fails to terminate in the conserved phenylalanine or tryptophan, so it likely reflects a read error. The V gene is TRBV11-1, the J gene TRBJ1-6, with a possible D match to TRBD1 (5 bases). The germline CDR1 and CDR2 sequences are SGHAT and FQDESV (reference sequence). The CDR3 has 13 residues. The CDR3 loop reads CASSRTLVLPLHS. CDR3 bases: TGCGCCAGCAGCCGGACACTGGTTTTACCCCTCCACTCT.

A note on this clonotype: An end of the junction differs from the germline gene, which may be a read error. The genes are TRBV28 and TRBJ2-7; weak D call: TRBD1 (5 bases). In germline, CDR1 is MDHEN, CDR2 SYDVKM. This CDR3 contains 14 residues. The DNA of the CDR3 is TGTGCCAGCAGAAAGGGGAAGAGCTCCTACGAGCAGTGCTTC. Amino acids: CASRKGKSSYEQCF.

Worth noting for this clonotype: Without the conserved terminal phenylalanine or tryptophan, this CDR3 likely stems from a read error. The J gene is TRBJ1-2, the V gene TRBV6-6, with D perhaps TRBD1 (6 bases). Germline CDR1 reads MNHNY; CDR2 reads SVGAGI (reference sequence). This CDR3 comprises 14 residues. In DNA, the CDR3 is TGTGTCAGCCGACCTACGGGGGGCAGGGAAGGCTACACCTTG. Translation gives CVSRPTGGREGYTL.